These 26 T cell receptor beta chains share one sample of origin, sequenced in a study of CD8 T cells in ankylosing spondylitis. In TCRdb, the 5' RACE reads were re-called with MiXCR into one record per CDR3 protein. The sample yields approximately 140,000 distinct CDR3 sequences, 6.5% to 8.5% seen once. The specimen sequenced was synovial fluid, either unsorted or a sorted T cell fraction (not recorded which). The source is a male donor with ankylosing spondylitis.

This clonotype showed up many times. The V gene is TRBV7-6, the J gene TRBJ2-2; no firm D call. CDR3 length: 13 residues. V was pared by 5 bases and J by 7 bases, with 11 bases between. Germline V gene data show CDR1 as SGHVS and CDR2 as FNYEAQ. CDR3 region: CASSLDGHGELFF. CDR3 nucleotides: TGTGCCAGCAGCCTAGACGGTCACGGGGAGCTGTTTTTT.

In the case of this clonotype: Being one base from a much bigger clone, this may be a read error. The chain recombines TRBV20-1 with TRBJ2-1; 10 nucleotides agree with TRBD2. The CDR3 is made up of 15 amino acids. Per the germline V gene, CDR1 is DFQATT and CDR2 is SNEGSKA (reference sequence). Here the CDR3 DNA reads TGCATCCAAACGGGTCTAGCGGGGGTCGTCAATGAGCAGTTCTTC. Amino acid sequence: CIQTGLAGVVNEQFF.

This clonotype came up many times. J is TRBJ2-5 and V is TRBV4-3; no definite D call. Trimming pared 1 base from V and 2 bases from J, leaving 8 bases between. This CDR3 comprises 14 residues. Germline CDR1 reads LGHNA; CDR2 reads YSLEER. CDR3 coding DNA: TGCGCCAGCAGCCAAGTGTCAGGTCAAGAGACCCAGTACTTC. Protein: CASSQVSGQETQYF.

This clonotype has a count of ten or more. This chain uses TRBV20-1 with TRBJ2-7; D is possibly TRBD2 (6 bases). V was pared by 0 bases and J by 13 bases, with 13 bases between. CDR1 DFQATT and CDR2 SNEGSKA come from the germline V gene (reference sequence). This CDR3 has 11 amino acids. CDR3 amino acids: CSARDTVGGYF. The CDR3 DNA follows: TGCAGTGCTAGAGATACGGTGGGGGGTTACTTC.

This clonotype was detected many times. The CDR3 region is CSASPQREGREQYF. CDR3 in DNA: TGCAGTGCTAGTCCTCAACGGGAGGGCCGCGAGCAGTACTTC. The rearrangement uses TRBV20-1 and TRBJ2-7; 8 bases are shared with TRBD2. The CDR3 sequence is 14 residues long. CDR1 and CDR2 from the germline V gene are DFQATT and SNEGSKA (reference sequence). Trimming at V came to 3 bases and at J to 6 bases, leaving 10 bases not matched to a gene.

This clonotype was detected a few times. The chain has TRBV10-3 and TRBJ2-3; 14 bases align to TRBD2. CDR3 size: 17 residues. Germline trimming cut 7 bases from V and 1 base from J; bases unmatched to any gene: 7. The germline gives CDR1 ENHRY, CDR2 SYGVKD. The CDR3 coding sequence is TGTGCCATCAAGGAGACTAGCGGGAGGGCCGGCACAGATACGCAGTATTTT. It specifies CAIKETSGRAGTDTQYF.

The chain is built from TRBV10-3 and TRBJ2-3; unclear D gene. Trimming removed 2 bases from V and 5 bases from J, with 11 bases in between. The germline V gene encodes CDR1 ENHRY and CDR2 SYGVKD. CDR3 length equals 14 residues. CDR3 in amino acids: CAISEVVARDTQYF. The CDR3 nucleotides read TGTGCCATCAGTGAGGTAGTTGCCCGAGATACGCAGTATTTT.

This clonotype appeared a few times. The chain couples TRBV6-4 to TRBJ2-1; no definite D call. Germline V gene lookup returns CDR1 MRHNA and CDR2 SNTAGT. The CDR3 is 15 residues long. V was shortened by 4 bases and J by 0 bases, with 10 bases between the two germline ends. The CDR3 protein is CASSGEIGSYNEQFF. In DNA, the CDR3 is TGTGCCAGCAGTGGAGAGATAGGCTCCTACAATGAGCAGTTCTTC.

This clonotype rates as medium-sized. The chain combines TRBV28 with TRBJ1-5; 10 nucleotides match TRBD1. CDR1 is MDHEN and CDR2 is SYDVKM in the germline V gene. CDR3 size: 15 residues. Trimming took 7 bases from V and 6 from J; bases not matched to a gene: 9. CDR3 loop: CASTKPTGGIQPQHF. DNA of the CDR3: TGTGCCAGCACCAAGCCGACAGGGGGCATTCAGCCCCAGCATTTT.

This clonotype was counted many times. This chain joins TRBV7-9 and TRBJ2-5; TRBD1 matches 8 bases. The CDR3 has 13 residues. The ends lost 3 bases at V and 5 bases at J; junction bases unmatched: 2. Per the germline V gene, CDR1 is SEHNR and CDR2 is FQNEAQ (reference sequence). CDR3 amino acids: CASSLDRVETQYF. CDR3 coding DNA: TGTGCCAGCAGCTTGGACAGGGTGGAGACCCAGTACTTC.

At least ten counts were recorded for this clonotype. The rearrangement links TRBV5-1 to TRBJ2-7, with D perhaps given as TRBD1 or TRBD2 (6 bases each). The V end was cut by 1 base, the J end by 2 bases, with 10 bases between. Germline assignment: CDR1 SGHRS and CDR2 YFSETQ. This CDR3 spans 14 amino acids. CDR3 coding DNA: TGCGCCAGCAGCTTGACGGGGGCCGCCTACGAGCAGTACTTC. Protein: CASSLTGAAYEQYF.

In its sample, this clonotype was seen a few times. The chain joins TRBV20-1 to TRBJ2-1, with 8 bases that match TRBD2. The V gene end was trimmed by 3 bases and the J gene end by 0 bases; junction bases not matched to a gene: 4. The CDR3 sequence is 15 residues long. Germline CDR1 is DFQATT and CDR2 is SNEGSKA (reference sequence). The CDR3 spells CSASHGGGSYNEQFF. The CDR3 DNA follows: TGCAGTGCTAGCCACGGGGGGGGCTCCTACAATGAGCAGTTCTTC.

A few counts support this clonotype. The V and J genes are TRBV6-1 and TRBJ2-7; 15 positions match TRBD2. Germline values: CDR1 MNHNS, CDR2 SASEGT. V dropped 4 bases and J dropped 10; count of bases not matched to a gene: 11. This CDR3 spans 16 amino acids. CDR3 region: CASSGPPGLAGGSQYF. DNA of the CDR3: TGTGCCAGCAGTGGACCCCCAGGACTAGCGGGAGGGAGCCAGTACTTC.

A few counts support this clonotype. The CDR3 nucleotides read TGCAGTGCTTCTACACTACGACAGGGGGCGGGTGAGACCCAGTACTTC. It yields the protein CSASTLRQGAGETQYF. The J gene is TRBJ2-5, the V gene TRBV20-1; 10 positions agree with TRBD1. CDR1 is DFQATT and CDR2 is SNEGSKA in the germline V gene (reference sequence). The CDR3 spans 16 residues. V shed 5 bases, J shed 5 bases, and the junction held 14 bases outside the gene matches.

The chain recombines TRBV28 with TRBJ1-5; 8 bases fit TRBD1. From germline, CDR1 is MDHEN and CDR2 SYDVKM. This CDR3 contains 13 residues. V shed 5 bases and J 7 bases; nucleotides not matched to a gene: 4. CDR3 nucleotides: TGTGCCAGCAGTGGACAGGGTTGGCAGCCCCAGCATTTT. Its translation: CASSGQGWQPQHF.

Worth noting for this clonotype: A read error may be the cause here, since a much bigger clone is one base away. The chain has TRBV6-1 and TRBJ2-5; D is perhaps TRBD2 (5 bases). CDR1 and CDR2 from the germline V gene are MNHNS and SASEGT. This CDR3 region has 14 residues. The CDR3 bases are TGTGCCAGCAGTGACCCTGGGCCTTGGGAGAACCAGTACTTC. Translated, it gives CASSDPGPWENQYF.

This clonotype showed up many times. The V and J genes are TRBV7-9 and TRBJ1-5; D unclear. This CDR3 comprises 12 residues. The germline CDR1 and CDR2 sequences are SEHNR and FQNEAQ (reference sequence). The ends were cut back, 0 bases at V and 7 bases at J, with 4 bases in the middle. The CDR3 is CASSLADQPQHF. DNA for the CDR3: TGTGCCAGCAGCTTAGCGGACCAGCCCCAGCATTTT.

This clonotype has ten or more counts. The chain recombines TRBV4-2 with TRBJ2-3; TRBD2 matches 13 bases. Germline V gene lookup returns CDR1 LGHNA and CDR2 YNFKEQ. The CDR3 is made up of 19 amino acids. The ends lost 0 bases at V and 3 bases at J; junction bases unmatched: 9. Here the CDR3 DNA reads TGTGCCAGCAGCCAAGAAATCACTAGCGGGGGGGCCGGAACAGATACGCAGTATTTT. Translated: CASSQEITSGGAGTDTQYF.

This clonotype was seen ten or more times. The chain employs TRBV7-2 and TRBJ2-6; D gene uncertain. Per germline, CDR1 SGHTA and CDR2 FQGNSA. With 5 bases removed from V and 0 bases from J, the gap between germline ends came to 5 bases. The CDR3 spans 14 residues. The CDR3 here is CASSRSSGANVLTF. In DNA form, the CDR3 reads TGTGCCAGCAGCCGTAGCTCTGGGGCCAACGTCCTGACTTTC.

The table lists this clonotype with many counts. V is TRBV7-2 and J is TRBJ2-3, with a possible D match to TRBD1 (5 bases). CDR1 and CDR2 (germline): SGHTA, FQGNSA. There are 14 residues in the CDR3. Deletions cut 4 bases from V and 5 bases from J, with 13 bases between. CDR3 sequence reads: CASSWAGREDTQYF. DNA of the CDR3: TGTGCCAGCAGCTGGGCAGGGCGTGAAGATACGCAGTATTTT.

The chain employs TRBV20-1 and TRBJ2-7; no firm D call. The V gene's germline CDR1 is DFQATT and CDR2 SNEGSKA (reference sequence). This CDR3 contains 15 residues. Between the trimmed V and J ends, which lost 0 bases and 5 bases, there was a span of 17 bases. The CDR3 is CSARDLDYLVNEQYF. CDR3 nucleotide sequence: TGCAGTGCTAGAGATCTCGATTACCTCGTCAACGAGCAGTACTTC.

The chain joins TRBV7-9 to TRBJ2-5; D assignment may be TRBD1 or TRBD2 (6 bases each). V lost 5 bases and J 3 bases, leaving 16 bases between the germline ends. CDR1 and CDR2 from the germline V gene are SEHNR and FQNEAQ (reference sequence). The length of the CDR3 is 15 residues. CDR3 sequence reads: CASSPGAGGKETQYF. Here the CDR3 DNA reads TGTGCCAGCAGCCCCGGGGCCGGGGGCAAAGAGACCCAGTACTTC.

V usage is TRBV28 and J usage is TRBJ1-4; D not resolved. Trimming took off 8 bases at V and 0 bases at J, with 7 bases between the two ends. Germline CDR1 is MDHEN and CDR2 is SYDVKM. This CDR3 has 13 amino acids. CDR3 protein: CASQQTTNEKLFF. Here the CDR3 DNA reads TGTGCCAGCCAGCAAACAACTAATGAAAAACTGTTTTTT.

Many counts were recorded for this clonotype. The V call is TRBV5-1, the J call TRBJ2-4; D possibly corresponds to TRBD1 (5 bases). The CDR3 runs to 15 residues. Trimming cost V 5 bases and J 0 bases, with 12 bases left between them. Germline assignment: CDR1 SGHRS and CDR2 YFSETQ. CDR3 bases: TGCGCCAGCAGTTCCGCAGGGTTAGCCAAAAACATTCAGTACTTC. It codes for CASSSAGLAKNIQYF.

This clonotype occurred many times. V gene TRBV20-1 combines with J gene TRBJ1-5; 8 nucleotides agree with TRBD1. V lost 5 bases to trimming and J lost 0 bases; unmatched junction nucleotides: 12. This CDR3 has 17 amino acids. Germline CDR1 and CDR2: DFQATT and SNEGSKA (reference sequence). The CDR3 protein is CSAQTKDRAFSNQPQHF. The DNA for the CDR3 is TGCAGTGCTCAAACAAAGGACAGGGCCTTTAGCAATCAGCCCCAGCATTTT.

This clonotype was observed many times. J is TRBJ2-5 and V is TRBV6-1; D not certain. The V and J ends lost 1 base and 5 bases respectively, with 8 bases between them. Germline CDR1 and CDR2: MNHNS and SASEGT. This CDR3 comprises 13 residues. The CDR3 DNA follows: TGTGCCAGCAGTGAAGGGACGTGGGAGACCCAGTACTTC. Its protein is CASSEGTWETQYF.